Listed below are T cell receptor beta chains from one sample, sequenced in a study of siplizumab effects on memory and regulatory T cells. Here immunoSEQ multiplex PCR was the method, and the copy in TCRdb shows in-frame clones only, minus some. The sample holds over 100,000 clones, about 93% seen once. Sequencing was carried out using Tregs sorted from blood. These receptors all stem from a human donor in good health. CDR3s leave out the opening cysteine and the closing phenylalanine or tryptophan. D genes are given only for firm matches. Expanded clones get a size class; other rows say once, few or many, or leave the size out.

clone_size,d_call,j_call,v_call,cdr3_aa
NA,NA,TRBJ2-2,TRBV30,AWISWANTGELF
NA,NA,TRBJ1-2,TRBV30,AWSVHSNYGYT
once,NA,TRBJ2-5,TRBV20-1,SARQETQY
NA,NA,TRBJ2-7,TRBV5-1,ASSTGLPISYEQY
NA,NA,TRBJ2-1,TRBV5-5,ASSSWGSYNEQF
NA,NA,TRBJ1-5,TRBV19,ASSIAGPNQPQH
NA,TRBD1,TRBJ1-1,TRBV2,ASSGNSGQGSWNTEAF
NA,TRBD2,TRBJ2-7,TRBV5-1,ASSFEREYEQY
NA,TRBD2,TRBJ2-5,TRBV29-1,SVELLEHGGGRAGETQY
NA,TRBD2,TRBJ2-1,TRBV19,ASSILAGGSYNEQF
once,NA,TRBJ1-1,TRBV5-1,ASSRTGITEAF
NA,TRBD2,TRBJ2-2,TRBV27,ASSFQGLAPGELF
NA,NA,TRBJ2-2,TRBV27,ASSLYFRDTGELF
NA,TRBD1,TRBJ2-6,TRBV10-3,AISERTGPGSGANVLT
NA,TRBD1,TRBJ2-5,TRBV5-1,ASSQQGTQETQY
once,NA,TRBJ2-1,TRBV5-1,ASSIGRTLFSYNEQF
NA,TRBD1,TRBJ1-4,TRBV10-3,AIREQGSELF
once,NA,TRBJ2-7,TRBV15,ATSPSRPYEQY
NA,NA,TRBJ2-7,TRBV7-8,ASSFIWGRNLYEQY
NA,TRBD2,TRBJ2-5,TRBV4-1,ASSPLGGSETQY
NA,NA,TRBJ2-3,TRBV6-5,ASMEGRGTDTQY
NA,NA,TRBJ1-4,TRBV6-1,ASSPTGRREKLF
NA,NA,TRBJ1-2,TRBV5-6,ASSLGVEAYGYT
NA,NA,TRBJ2-3,TRBV9,ASSVGSGVVVTQY
NA,NA,TRBJ2-2,TRBV19,ASTVSSGELF
NA,TRBD1,TRBJ1-1,TRBV11-1,ASSKQGALITTEAF
NA,NA,TRBJ2-1,TRBV10-3,AISESPGREQF
NA,NA,TRBJ2-3,TRBV11-3,ASSFWQEADTQY
NA,NA,TRBJ2-7,TRBV15,ATSRPGTPFL
once,NA,TRBJ2-2,TRBV5-1,ASSLPGGAGELF
NA,NA,TRBJ2-3,TRBV9,ASSPGDLGTQY
NA,NA,TRBJ2-7,TRBV7-2,ASSKFRAASYEQY
NA,NA,TRBJ2-1,TRBV6-1,ASSELGLAGVNEQF
NA,TRBD1,TRBJ1-1,TRBV29-1,SVRPYRGTTRMNTEAF
NA,NA,TRBJ2-5,TRBV20-1,SATGGETQY
NA,NA,TRBJ2-2,TRBV4-3,ASSQDYRDRELF
few,NA,TRBJ2-3,TRBV29-1,SERMGSGTDTQY
NA,NA,TRBJ1-6,TRBV11-2,ASSLEGASSYNSPLH
NA,NA,TRBJ1-3,TRBV9,ASSVEAEMGNTIY